A single count supports the clone carrying this T cell receptor (beta chain). Antigen: not known. PCR or immunohistochemistry showed mismatch repair deficiency in every enrolled patient. The TCR-sequenced patients were a few responders to pembrolizumab. The germline V gene encodes CDR1 SGDLS and CDR2 YYNGEE. This CDR3 has 16 amino acids. Trimming pared 4 bases from V and 2 bases from J, leaving 15 bases between. The sample comes from a study of PD-1 blockade in mismatch repair-deficient tumors. Looking at the study overall: All were previously treated, progressing patients with 12 mismatch repair-deficient cancer types. Findings and caveats of the study: After pembrolizumab, tumor-resident clones rose rapidly, then generally contracted before radiologic responses.

Assay: immunoSEQ multiplex PCR; the TCRdb copy retains only in-frame clones and omits some. The sample consists of around 110,000 clones, about 80% of them appearing once. The rearrangement uses TRBV9 and TRBJ2-2, with D possibly called TRBD1 or TRBD2 (5 bases each). The clonotype was recovered from an adult with mismatch repair-deficient cancer. The sample consisted of peripheral blood, taken 60 weeks after starting pembrolizumab. As DNA, the CDR3 is TGTGCCAGCAGCTCCCGGGCTGGGGGAAACACCGGGGAGCTGTTTTTT. This translates into CASSSRAGGNTGELFF.